This record looks at one TCR beta chain sequence and its context. This clone was seen more than once but under ten times. Its antigen is still unknown. No much larger clonotype is one base removed from it; base qualities were not supplied. The label giving this sample's time point can be read as: week 11, during vaccination. Each vaccine dose was 300 ug of a 20-mer mutant IDH1 peptide in Montanide, given subcutaneously with topical imiquimod. All donors had newly diagnosed IDH1-mutant astrocytomas of WHO grade 3 or 4 that showed loss of nuclear ATRX. The samples were drawn from NOA16, a multicentre, single-arm, open-label phase I trial in Germany that tested a mutant IDH1 peptide vaccine in humans for the first time. The DNeasy Blood and Tissue Kit was used to extract genomic DNA from EDTA blood for TCRB sequencing. A distance of 11 bases separates the germline ends of V and J, which lose 9 bases and 2 bases respectively. As encoded in the germline V gene, CDR1 is SGHRS while CDR2 is YFSETQ. The CDR3 contains 13 residues, cysteine and phenylalanine counted. Left in the record is the CDR3 DNA by itself, 39 bases read in frame from the first base.

This sample was included in a study of a mutant IDH1 vaccine in newly diagnosed glioma (dated by TCRdb to the early 2020s). Regarding the study in general: Patients were given eight vaccinations, in weeks 1, 3, 5, 7, 11, 15, 19 and 23, which matched visits V03 through V10. Of the 25 to 35 patients who were treated, 62.5% were male and about 40% were female, and the mean age was around 40 years. For exploratory analyses, longitudinal TCRB deep sequencing was carried out in about two dozen treated patients wherever samples were available. Peripheral blood samples were drawn at six visits, namely V03 (baseline), V05, V07, V10, V12 and V13. Before enrollment, patients had received standard therapy of radiotherapy alone, temozolomide alone, or radiochemotherapy with temozolomide; most received the combination. Vaccination started 4-6 weeks after radiotherapy alone, or was given together with temozolomide cycles in the groups whose treatment included chemotherapy.

Results the study describes overall, beyond this receptor: Pseudoprogression appeared unrelated to alterations in the top peripheral T cell clonotypes detected by TCRB sequencing. The authors stated that sample limitations prevented analyses of patient blood samples from being reproduced. Across multiple MHC alleles, vaccine-induced immune responses were seen in 90% to 95% of patients. Availability determined which PBMC samples were chosen for TCRB deep sequencing.

Library creation used the immunoSEQ multiplex PCR assay. The hsTCRB Kit was used according to the manufacturer's protocol to amplify rearranged TCR beta chain sequences. An Illumina MiSeq was used to sequence the TCRB libraries. The authors' analysis ran thus. Demultiplexing, trimming and gene mapping were performed with the kit vendor's proprietary platform. Not all clones reach the TCRdb copy of this immuneACCESS table, which keeps in-frame sequences only. Checked studies attribute under half of the gap to unresolved V genes and leave the rest unexplained. V and J calls and clone size are given by that table; D and trimming were obtained from the DNA. The sample data list roughly 30,000 clones, and roughly 78% of these were observed just once. The leading ten clones occupy more than 20% of the sample.

This sequence uses TRBV5-1 and TRBJ2-2, with no confidently assigned D gene. The sequencing used PBMCs, collected from a glioma patient whose treatment included an IDH1 peptide vaccine. The source is a young man with glioma. The CDR3 protein sequence reads: CATELYNTGELFF. In nucleotide form, the sequence is TGCGCCACCGAGCTATATAACACCGGGGAGCTGTTTTTT.